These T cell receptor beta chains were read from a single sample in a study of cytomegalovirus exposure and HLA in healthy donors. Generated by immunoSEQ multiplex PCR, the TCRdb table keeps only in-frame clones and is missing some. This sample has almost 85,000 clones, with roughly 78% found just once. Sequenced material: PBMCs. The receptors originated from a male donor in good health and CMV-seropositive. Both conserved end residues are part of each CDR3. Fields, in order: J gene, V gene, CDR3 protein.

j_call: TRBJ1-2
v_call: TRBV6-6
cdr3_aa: CASSAGTGPYGYTF

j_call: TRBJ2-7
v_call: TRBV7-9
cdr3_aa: CASSLITYQYF

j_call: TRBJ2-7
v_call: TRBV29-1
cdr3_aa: CSVGRGQGASGSSYEQYF

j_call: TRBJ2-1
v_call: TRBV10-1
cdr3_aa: CASSPRSSYNEQFF

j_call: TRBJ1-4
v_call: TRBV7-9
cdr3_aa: CASSQQDRDIDGKLFF

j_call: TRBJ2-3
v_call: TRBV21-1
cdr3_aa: CASSNEGVQYF

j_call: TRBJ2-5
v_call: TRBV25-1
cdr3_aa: CASSGLSRQREETQYF

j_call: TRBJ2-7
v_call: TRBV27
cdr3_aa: CASSLTTGINEQYF

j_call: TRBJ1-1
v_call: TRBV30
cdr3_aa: CAWSGTLNTEAFF

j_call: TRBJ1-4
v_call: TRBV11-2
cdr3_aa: CASSSRSKGGEKLFF

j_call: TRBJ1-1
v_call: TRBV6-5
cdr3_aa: CASSRTGLGAEAFF

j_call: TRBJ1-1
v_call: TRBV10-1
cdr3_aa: CASSGASNTEAFF

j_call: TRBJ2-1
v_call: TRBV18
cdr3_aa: CASSPDSYNEQFF

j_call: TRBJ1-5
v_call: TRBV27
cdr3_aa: CASSPTTQGNQPQHF

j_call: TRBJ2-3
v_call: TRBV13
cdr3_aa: CASSFGTSGRWGTDTQYF

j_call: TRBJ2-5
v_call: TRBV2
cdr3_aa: CASSEIPYQETQYF

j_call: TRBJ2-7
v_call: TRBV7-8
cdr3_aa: CASSSRAGGLSNPNPVEQYF

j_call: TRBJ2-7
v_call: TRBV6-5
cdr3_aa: CASSSTGTISYEQYF

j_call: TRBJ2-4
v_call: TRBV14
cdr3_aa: CASSPGSAKNIQYF

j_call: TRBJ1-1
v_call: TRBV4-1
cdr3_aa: CASSQERQGNTEAFF

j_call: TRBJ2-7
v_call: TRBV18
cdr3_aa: CARPPGSGTYEQYF

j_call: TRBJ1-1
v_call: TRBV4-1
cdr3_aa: CASSQPQTGTTEAFF